This T cell receptor beta chain was obtained from a study of neurological immune-mediated disorders. Study-level results: There were no CDR3 amino acid sequences shared by expanded clones across subjects, a result suggesting private repertoires in all groups.

The making of cDNA relied on 5'RACE with 10-nucleotide random UMIs. Each CDR3 protein is one row after TCRdb ran MiXCR on the 5' RACE reads. The data show tens of thousands of distinct CDR3 sequences, less than 15% seen once. The CDR3 covers 14 residues. Germline trimming cut 0 bases from V and 5 bases from J; bases unmatched to any gene: 3. The germline V gene encodes CDR1 LGHNA and CDR2 YSLEER. A note on this clonotype: No antigen is known for it.

Indicated time point: longitudinal time-point 2. It was blood bank volunteers in Maryland, USA who made up the healthy controls. Unsorted libraries used 2 million PBMCs kept at -80 degrees C. The sample was PBMCs. This chain uses TRBV4-3 with TRBJ1-1, with 7 bases identical to TRBD1. This clonotype originated in a woman in her 40s in good health. The CDR3 sequence is CASSQDSRGTEAFF. CDR3 nucleotides: TGCGCCAGCAGCCAAGATTCCAGGGGGACTGAAGCTTTCTTT.